The entry that follows covers one TCR beta chain sequence. This record belongs to a study of long-term antiretroviral therapy in people with HIV. V lost 1 base and J lost 5, with 13 bases in between. CDR3 length: 15 amino acids. Germline CDR1 reads SGHTA; CDR2 reads FQGNSA. Running of the v3.0 immunoSEQ assay took place at survey level. Repertoires were generated with immunoSEQ multiplex PCR, while TCRdb's copy carries only in-frame clones and drops some. The repertoire holds about 30,000 clones, with about 90% as singletons. The sequencing here drew on unsorted PBMCs, taken 2 years after starting antiretroviral therapy. The genes are TRBV7-2 and TRBJ2-3; D is perhaps TRBD2 (5 bases). The TCR was taken from a man aged 50-60 years with HIV. Here the CDR3 DNA reads TGTGCCAGCAGCTTAGTATGGGCCGAGGGAGATACGCAGTATTTT. Its protein product is CASSLVWAEGDTQYF.